These 10 T cell receptor beta chains were sequenced from one sample in a study of T-cell reconstitution after alpha-beta-depleted transplantation in children. Library preparation (for TCRbeta) was performed with unique molecular identifiers. MiXCR was run by TCRdb on the PCR reads, yielding one entry per CDR3 protein. Among around 600,000 distinct CDR3 sequences listed, roughly 10% were seen once. Sequences were derived from PBMCs from the stem cell graft donor, sampled from the stem cell graft. The receptors shown here come from a human donor who donated a stem cell graft to a child with acute myeloid leukemia.

The genes are TRBV4-3 and TRBJ2-1; TRBD1 might be the D (6 bases). V shed 4 bases and J shed 3 bases, with 10 bases lying between them. This CDR3 has 14 amino acids. CDR1 is LGHNA and CDR2 is YSLEER in the germline V gene. In DNA form, the CDR3 reads TGCGCCAGCAGCCTCGACAGGTTCTACAATGAGCAGTTCTTC. It specifies CASSLDRFYNEQFF.

In its sample, this clonotype was seen a few times. The V gene is TRBV6-1, the J gene TRBJ2-2; D gene uncertain. The germline V gene encodes CDR1 MNHNS and CDR2 SASEGT. V was pared by 6 bases and J by 1 base, with 15 bases between. The CDR3 is 16 amino acids. CDR3 nucleotides: TGTGCCAGCAGCCTTATCCTCAACTTGAACACCGGGGAGCTGTTTTTT. It encodes CASSLILNLNTGELFF.

V gene TRBV7-2 combines with J gene TRBJ2-3; D might be TRBD1 (5 bases). Germline-derived CDR1 and CDR2 are SGHTA and FQGNSA. The CDR3 has 13 residues. V gave up 1 base and J gave up 8 bases, with 10 bases separating them. Written as DNA, the CDR3 is TGTGCCAGCAGCTTAGTTAGGCAGGGTACGCAGTATTTT. Translating it yields CASSLVRQGTQYF.

This clonotype was picked up many times. The CDR3 nucleotides are TGCAGCCCCCTCTCAGGGGAGACCCAGTACTTC. This codes for CSPLSGETQYF. This rearrangement joins TRBV29-1 to TRBJ2-5; the D gene is possibly TRBD1 (5 bases). CDR1 SQVTM and CDR2 ANQGSEA come from the germline V gene. Trimming cost V 8 bases and J 5 bases, with 12 bases left between them. CDR3 length equals 11 residues.

The chain employs TRBV28 and TRBJ2-3; TRBD2 matches 7 bases. Looked up from germline, CDR1 is MDHEN and CDR2 is SYDVKM. J lost 3 bases, V lost 1 base, and 13 bases had no gene match. The CDR3 length is 18 residues. In DNA, the CDR3 is TGTGCCAGCAGTTTATCCGGCCTTCCGAGGGAGGGTACAGATACGCAGTATTTT. It yields the protein CASSLSGLPREGTDTQYF.

This clonotype has only a few counts. CDR3 amino acids: CASSLVAAISYNEQFF. The CDR3 DNA reads as TGCGCCAGCAGCTTGGTGGCAGCTATATCCTACAATGAGCAGTTCTTC. This chain connects TRBV5-1 to TRBJ2-1, with D hard to call. Between the trimmed V and J ends, which lost 0 bases and 1 base, there was a span of 11 bases. Germline CDR1 is SGHRS and CDR2 is YFSETQ. The CDR3 runs to 16 residues. The variable domain in full, completed from reference TRBV5-1 and TRBJ2-1, reads KAGVTQTPRYLIKTRGQQVTLSCSPISGHRSVSWYQQTPGQGLQFLFEYFSETQRNKGNFPGRFSGRQFSNSRSEMNVSTLELGDSALYLCASSLVAAISYNEQFFGPGTRLTVL.

This clonotype was detected a few times. The chain has TRBV20-1 and TRBJ2-3; TRBD1 matches at 11 bases. V was clipped by 6 bases and J by 5 bases; unmatched bases: 7. This CDR3 contains 14 residues. Per the germline V gene, CDR1 is DFQATT and CDR2 is SNEGSKA (reference sequence). DNA for the CDR3: TGCAGTGCCGCGGACAGGGGGCGTTTAGATACGCAGTATTTT. Amino acid sequence: CSAADRGRLDTQYF.

This clonotype occurred a few times. The chain is built from TRBV5-1 and TRBJ2-2; D remains unclear. Germline values: CDR1 SGHRS, CDR2 YFSETQ. Deletions cut 1 base from V and 0 bases from J, with 10 bases between. This CDR3 is 16 amino acids long. The CDR3 DNA reads as TGCGCCAGCAGCTTGTCTGTTCAGGCGAACACCGGGGAGCTGTTTTTT. Amino acid sequence: CASSLSVQANTGELFF.

In this sample, this clonotype turned up a few times. The V gene is TRBV21-1, the J gene TRBJ1-5; TRBD1, the table's D call, lacks a check against the DNA. TRBV21-1 is described as a pseudogene. This CDR3 contains 18 residues. Here the CDR3 DNA reads TGTGCCAGCAGCCCCGGCGGGGGCCTCTGGTATAGCAATCAGCCCCAGCATTTT. It encodes CASSPGGGLWYSNQPQHF.

A few counts support this clonotype. The J gene is TRBJ1-2, the V gene TRBV3-1; D call uncertain. Trimming took 0 bases from V and 7 from J, leaving 6 bases between them. The germline V gene encodes CDR1 LGHDT and CDR2 YNNKEL (reference sequence). This CDR3 is 12 amino acids long. Here the CDR3 reads CASSQEVSGYTF. The CDR3 nucleotides read TGTGCCAGCAGCCAAGAAGTAAGTGGCTACACCTTC.